This TCR beta chain was retrieved from a study of T cell responses to AZD1222 COVID-19 vaccine. About the research overall: Second doses at about 4 or about 12 weeks were pooled.

Assay: immunoSEQ multiplex PCR; the TCRdb copy retains only in-frame clones and omits some. The sample has some 110,000 clones; roughly 90% are singletons. The V segment lost 10 bases and the J segment 6 bases; nucleotides outside the gene matches: 6. The CDR3 loop spans 13 amino acids. Germline V gene data show CDR1 as ENHRY and CDR2 as SYGVKD. The chain links TRBV10-3 to TRBJ1-6, with TRBD1 matching over 7 bases. The clonotype comes from an adult in good health. The sample was peripheral blood, taken on day 0 of AZD1222 vaccination. The CDR3 nucleotides read TGTGCCACGGGGACAGCGACTAATTCACCCCTCCACTTT. This encodes CATGTATNSPLHF.